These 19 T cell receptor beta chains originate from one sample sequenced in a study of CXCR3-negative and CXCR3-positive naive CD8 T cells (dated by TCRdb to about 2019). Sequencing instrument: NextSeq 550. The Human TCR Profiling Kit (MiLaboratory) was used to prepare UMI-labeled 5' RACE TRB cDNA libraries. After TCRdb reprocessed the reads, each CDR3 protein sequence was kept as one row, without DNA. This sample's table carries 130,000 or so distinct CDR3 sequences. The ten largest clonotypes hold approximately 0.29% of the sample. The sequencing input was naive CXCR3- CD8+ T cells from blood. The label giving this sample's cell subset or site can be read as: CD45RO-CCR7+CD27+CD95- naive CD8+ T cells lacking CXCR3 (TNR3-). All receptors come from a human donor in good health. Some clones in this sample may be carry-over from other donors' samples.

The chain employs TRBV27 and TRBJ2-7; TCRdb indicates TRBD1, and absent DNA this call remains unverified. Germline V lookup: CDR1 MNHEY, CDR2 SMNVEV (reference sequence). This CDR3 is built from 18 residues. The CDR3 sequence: CASSLLGRGQGASYEQYF.

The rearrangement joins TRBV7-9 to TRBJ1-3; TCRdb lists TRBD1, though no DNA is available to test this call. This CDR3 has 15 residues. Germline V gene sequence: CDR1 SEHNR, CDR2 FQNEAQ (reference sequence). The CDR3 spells CASRPRGDAGNTIYF.

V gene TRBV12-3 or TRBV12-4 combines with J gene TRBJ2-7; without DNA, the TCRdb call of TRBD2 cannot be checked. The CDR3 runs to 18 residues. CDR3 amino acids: CASSLEVGLAGSSYEQYF.

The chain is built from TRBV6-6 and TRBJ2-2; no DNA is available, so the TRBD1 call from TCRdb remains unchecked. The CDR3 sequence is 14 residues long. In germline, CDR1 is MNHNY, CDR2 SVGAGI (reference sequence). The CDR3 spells CATKPGFRTGELFF.

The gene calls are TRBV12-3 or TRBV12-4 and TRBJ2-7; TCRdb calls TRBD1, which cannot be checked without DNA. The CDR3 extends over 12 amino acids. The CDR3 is CATGDSHYEQYF.

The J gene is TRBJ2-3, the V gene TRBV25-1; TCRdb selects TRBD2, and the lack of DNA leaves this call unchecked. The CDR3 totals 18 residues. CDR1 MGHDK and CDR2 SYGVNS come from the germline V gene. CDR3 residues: CASSELGTSGIFADTQYF.

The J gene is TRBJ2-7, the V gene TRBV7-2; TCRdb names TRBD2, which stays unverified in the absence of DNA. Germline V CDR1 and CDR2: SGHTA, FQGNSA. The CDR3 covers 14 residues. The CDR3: CASSTGTSGYEQYF.

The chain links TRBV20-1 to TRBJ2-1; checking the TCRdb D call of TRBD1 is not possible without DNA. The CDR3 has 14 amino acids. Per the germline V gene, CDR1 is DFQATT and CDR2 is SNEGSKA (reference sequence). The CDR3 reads CSAQGLGSYNEQFF.

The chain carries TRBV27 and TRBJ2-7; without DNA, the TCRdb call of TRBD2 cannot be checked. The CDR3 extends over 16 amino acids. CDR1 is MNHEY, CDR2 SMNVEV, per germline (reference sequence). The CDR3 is CASSLNAALPLYEQYF.

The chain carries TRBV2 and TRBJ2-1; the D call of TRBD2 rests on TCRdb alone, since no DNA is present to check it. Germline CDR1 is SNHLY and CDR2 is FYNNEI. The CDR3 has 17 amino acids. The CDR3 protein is CASSDTEVATIHNEQFF.

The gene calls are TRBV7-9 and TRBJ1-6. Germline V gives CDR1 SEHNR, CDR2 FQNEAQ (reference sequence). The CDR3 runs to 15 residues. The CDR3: CATSRQGGINSPLHF.

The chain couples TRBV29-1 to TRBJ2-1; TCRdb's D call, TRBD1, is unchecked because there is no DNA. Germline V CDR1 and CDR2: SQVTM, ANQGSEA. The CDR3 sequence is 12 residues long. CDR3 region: CSAGQGVNEQFF.

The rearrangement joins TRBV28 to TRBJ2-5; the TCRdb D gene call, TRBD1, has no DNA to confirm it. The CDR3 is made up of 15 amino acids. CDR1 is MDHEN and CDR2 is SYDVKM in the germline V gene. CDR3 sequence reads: CASSPRQVNQETQYF. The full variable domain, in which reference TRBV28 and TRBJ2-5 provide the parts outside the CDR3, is DVKVTQSSRYLVKRTGEKVFLECVQDMDHENMFWYRQDPGLGLRLIYFSYDVKMKEKGDIPEGYSVSREKKERFSLILESASTNQTSMYLCASSPRQVNQETQYFGPGTRLLVL.

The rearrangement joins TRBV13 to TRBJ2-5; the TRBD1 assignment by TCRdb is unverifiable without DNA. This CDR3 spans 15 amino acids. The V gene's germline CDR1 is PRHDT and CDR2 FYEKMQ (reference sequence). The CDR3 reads CASSLDRGNQETQYF.

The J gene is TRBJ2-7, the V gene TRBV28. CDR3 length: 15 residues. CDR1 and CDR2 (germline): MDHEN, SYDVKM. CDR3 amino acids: CASSTDSRPHYEQYF.

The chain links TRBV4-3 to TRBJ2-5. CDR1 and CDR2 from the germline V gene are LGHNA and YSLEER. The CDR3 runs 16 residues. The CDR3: CASSQERFVTQETQYF.

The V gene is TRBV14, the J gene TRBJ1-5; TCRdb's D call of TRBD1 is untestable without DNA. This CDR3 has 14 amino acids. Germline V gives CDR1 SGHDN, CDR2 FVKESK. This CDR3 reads CASSQAGFNQPQHF.

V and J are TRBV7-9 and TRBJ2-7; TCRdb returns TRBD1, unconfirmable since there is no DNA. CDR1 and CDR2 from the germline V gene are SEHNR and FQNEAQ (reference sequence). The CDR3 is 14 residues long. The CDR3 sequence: CASSLYDRVGEQYF.

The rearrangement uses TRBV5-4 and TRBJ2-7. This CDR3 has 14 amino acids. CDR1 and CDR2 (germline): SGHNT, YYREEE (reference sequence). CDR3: CASSSRQSSYEQYF. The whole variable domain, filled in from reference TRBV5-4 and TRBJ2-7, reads ETGVTQSPTHLIKTRGQQVTLRCSSQSGHNTVSWYQQALGQGPQFIFQYYREEENGRGNFPPRFSGLQFPNYSSELNVNALELDDSALYLCASSSRQSSYEQYFGPGTRLTVT.